Listed below are T cell receptor beta chains from one sample, sequenced in a study of shared clonotypes between healthy human individuals. Profiled with immunoSEQ multiplex PCR; TCRdb holds only in-frame clones, not every one. The repertoire has around 650,000 clones, about 96% of them found once; the top ten carry about 0.12%. The source material was naive CD8+ T cells sorted from blood. These receptors all stem from a woman in her twenties or thirties in good health. The CDR3 runs from the conserved cysteine through the conserved F or W. Each record gives: V gene, CDR3 protein.

v_gene: TRBV6-1; CDR3aa: CASNPGLVAETQYF
v_gene: TRBV21-1; CDR3aa: CASSKANEQFF
v_gene: TRBV10-3; CDR3aa: CAISDLGTGGTRGYGYTF
v_gene: TRBV19; CDR3aa: CASTVGGDNQPQHF
v_gene: TRBV28; CDR3aa: CASSPQGLGGNTIYF
v_gene: TRBV28; CDR3aa: CASSPGQGWVEAFF
v_gene: TRBV27; CDR3aa: CASSLRSSNQPQHF
v_gene: TRBV9; CDR3aa: CASSVYGGTDTQYF
v_gene: TRBV4-2; CDR3aa: CASSQEGLLQGDTEAFF
v_gene: TRBV9; CDR3aa: CASSVVGSSGETQYF
v_gene: TRBV13; CDR3aa: CASSLRASLYEQYF
v_gene: TRBV19; CDR3aa: CASSIGAGLDEKLFF
v_gene: TRBV9; CDR3aa: CASKGGHGANVLTF
v_gene: TRBV5-4; CDR3aa: CASSLRQGRTMNTEAFF
v_gene: TRBV7-9; CDR3aa: CASSANNQPQHF
v_gene: TRBV28; CDR3aa: CASSLGQGSYEQYF
v_gene: TRBV5-1; CDR3aa: CASSFRQGSYEQYF
v_gene: TRBV15; CDR3aa: CATSREGFGASRAEQFF
v_gene: TRBV27; CDR3aa: CASSLGDTQYF
v_gene: TRBV30; CDR3aa: CAWSTVDHEQYF
v_gene: TRBV27; CDR3aa: CASSSTWYNEQFF
v_gene: TRBV6-1; CDR3aa: CASMSGYEQYF
v_gene: TRBV6-5; CDR3aa: CASSTGLGLYGYTF
v_gene: TRBV7-8; CDR3aa: CASSQWGGGTQPQHF
v_gene: TRBV19; CDR3aa: CASSAPGLAGQETQYF
v_gene: TRBV5-6; CDR3aa: CASSLMGNEQFF
v_gene: TRBV11-2; CDR3aa: CASSSIDRDFYNEQFF
v_gene: TRBV30; CDR3aa: CAWSFAGGSYEQYF
v_gene: TRBV29-1; CDR3aa: CSVERLQSPYEQYF
v_gene: TRBV2; CDR3aa: CASRETNTEAFF
v_gene: TRBV27; CDR3aa: CASSLRGPEQYF
v_gene: TRBV28; CDR3aa: CASRPTGGDNQPQHF
v_gene: TRBV27; CDR3aa: CASSLSQGARDTQYF
v_gene: TRBV30; CDR3aa: CAWSVAGGNIQYF
v_gene: TRBV29-1; CDR3aa: CSVEDHPGYIQYF
v_gene: TRBV19; CDR3aa: CASSPKWATGFATNEKLFF
v_gene: TRBV4-1; CDR3aa: CASSQDLYGGRNYNEQFF
v_gene: TRBV27; CDR3aa: CASSPGTSGRTDTQYF
v_gene: TRBV7-8; CDR3aa: CASSSTGGPEAFF
v_gene: TRBV5-1; CDR3aa: CASSLGRRPGGNTEAFF
v_gene: TRBV29-1; CDR3aa: CSAFHYNEQFF
v_gene: TRBV4-1; CDR3aa: CASSRTSGSSYEQFF
v_gene: TRBV11-2; CDR3aa: CASSLVGLAGLDEQFF
v_gene: TRBV10-3; CDR3aa: CAIRPSPRPPQHF